The 27 T cell receptor beta chains in this list originate from one sample, sequenced in a study of tumor-infiltrating lymphocytes in primary liver carcinoma. Starting from approximately 470 ng of total RNA, TCR beta cDNA was produced with a primer in the constant region. Three-round nested multiplex PCR performed with slightly modified ARM-PCR produced the TCR beta libraries. Each of the first two PCR rounds ran approximately 11 cycles with TRBV1-TRBV30 forward and C-beta reverse primers. TCRdb redid the calling of the multiplex PCR reads with MiXCR, one entry per CDR3 protein. The sample yields 300,000 to 400,000 distinct CDR3 sequences, around three fifths seen once. For blood RNA, unsorted whole blood served as the source, and germline DNA was extracted too. The sample taken for sequencing was peripheral blood. Receptors originate from a man aged 40-55 years with primary liver carcinoma and hepatitis B virus infection.

Comment on this clonotype: This likely comes from a read error, as the CDR3 has no conserved phenylalanine or tryptophan at its end. The rearrangement joins TRBV11-2 to TRBJ2-5, with D possibly being TRBD2 (6 bases). Trimming stripped 3 bases from V and 5 bases from J, with 7 bases between. Germline lookup yields CDR1 SGHAT and CDR2 FQNNGV. The CDR3 is made up of 12 amino acids. For the CDR3, the DNA is TGTGCCAGCAGCTTTGGAGGGGAGACCCAGTACTCC. As protein: CASSFGGETQYS.

There are a few counts of this clonotype. This sequence joins TRBV7-9 and TRBJ2-6, with a possible D match to TRBD1 (6 bases). There are 17 residues in the CDR3. Trimming removed 5 bases at V and 0 bases at J, with 14 bases between. Germline V CDR1 and CDR2: SEHNR, FQNEAQ (reference sequence). The CDR3 coding sequence is TGTGCCAGCAGCACCACTTTGACAGGCTCTGGGGCCAACGTCCTGACTTTC. Translated, it gives CASSTTLTGSGANVLTF.

The chain uses TRBV25-1 and TRBJ2-7; TRBD1 matches at 8 bases. Germline CDR1 reads MGHDK; CDR2 reads SYGVNS. With 4 bases clipped from V and 5 bases from J, the junction kept 7 bases outside the gene matches. This CDR3 contains 14 residues. CDR3 region: CASSAGQGTNEQYF. In nucleotides, the CDR3 is TGTGCCAGCAGTGCCGGACAGGGAACGAACGAGCAGTACTTC.

There are many counts of this clonotype. The J gene is TRBJ1-1, the V gene TRBV4-2; a possible D gene is TRBD1 (6 bases). This CDR3 is built from 11 residues. Between the trimmed V and J ends, which lost 6 bases and 8 bases, there was a span of 10 bases. Germline V gives CDR1 LGHNA, CDR2 YNFKEQ. CDR3 nucleotide sequence: TGTGCCAGCAGAAGGGGGACAGAAGCTTTCTTT. Amino acid sequence: CASRRGTEAFF.

This clonotype was counted a few times. A junction boundary mismatches the germline segment, possibly from a read error. V usage is TRBV7-9 and J usage is TRBJ2-7; 9 bases line up with TRBD2. This CDR3 is 13 amino acids long. Germline V lookup: CDR1 SEHNR, CDR2 FQNEAQ (reference sequence). CDR3 sequence reads: CASILAGSREQYF. The CDR3 bases are TGTGCCAGCATCCTAGCGGGATCCCGGGAGCAGTATTTC.

With regard to this clonotype: Given a much more abundant clone one base away, this may be a read error. This sequence joins TRBV6-2 or TRBV6-3 and TRBJ2-1; D is ambiguous. V gave up 6 bases and J gave up 9 bases, with 15 bases separating them. Germline V gives CDR1 MNHEY, CDR2 SVGEGT. This CDR3 is 13 amino acids long. DNA of the CDR3: TGTGCCAGCAGAGTAACCTTAGCTCCTGAGCAGTTCTTC. Amino acids: CASRVTLAPEQFF.

In the case of this clonotype: At one of its ends the junction is not consistent with the germline gene, which may arise from a read error. The V call is TRBV11-2, the J call TRBJ2-3; TRBD1 or TRBD2 may be the D gene (6 bases each). The CDR3 runs 16 residues. CDR1 is SGHAT and CDR2 is FQNNGV in the germline V gene. Written as DNA, the CDR3 is TGTACCAGCAGCTTAGACCCTGGGGGGCTCACAGATACGCAGTTTTTT. This encodes CTSSLDPGGLTDTQFF.

Points on this clonotype: Since a much larger clone is just one base distant, this may be a read error. The chain has TRBV10-3 and TRBJ2-7; 7 bases are a match to TRBD1. Germline V gene data show CDR1 as ENHRY and CDR2 as SYGVKD. There are 11 residues in the CDR3. The CDR3 loop reads CDPRGRDEQYF. CDR3 DNA sequence: TGTGACCCGAGGGGGCGCGACGAGCAGTACTTC.

In this sample, this clonotype turned up a few times. This rearrangement joins TRBV5-1 to TRBJ2-1; D unclear. CDR3 size: 12 residues. V dropped 1 base and J dropped 7 bases, with 6 bases sitting between them. Germline CDR1 is SGHRS and CDR2 is YFSETQ. CDR3: CASSLQVNEQFF. CDR3 sequence (DNA): TGCGCCAGCAGCTTGCAGGTAAATGAGCAGTTCTTC.

The V and J genes are TRBV11-2 and TRBJ2-1; the match to TRBD2 covers 13 bases. This CDR3 is built from 17 residues. V gave up 9 bases and J gave up 6 bases; unmatched junction bases: 14. Germline CDR1 reads SGHAT; CDR2 reads FQNNGV. The CDR3 sequence is CASSEFLGLAGFNEQFF. The CDR3 nucleotides are TGTGCCAGTAGCGAGTTTTTGGGACTAGCGGGGTTCAATGAGCAGTTCTTC.

On this clonotype: A much bigger clone sits one base away, suggesting this may be a read error. Because it lacks the conserved phenylalanine or tryptophan at the end, this CDR3 is likely a read error. The CDR3 nucleotides are TGTGCCAGCAGGACTCGAAGACAGGATACGCAGTATTTG. The encoded protein is CASRTRRQDTQYL. This chain connects TRBV6-5 to TRBJ2-3; possible D gene TRBD1, 5 bases. Trimming removed 6 bases from V and 6 bases from J, with 13 bases in between. This CDR3 spans 13 amino acids. Germline-derived CDR1 and CDR2 are MNHEY and SVGAGI.

The genes are TRBV6-2 or TRBV6-3 and TRBJ2-4; TRBD2 matches 8 bases. Trimming took 7 bases from V and 0 from J; bases not matched to a gene: 8. The CDR3 consists of 16 residues. The germline CDR1 and CDR2 sequences are MNHEY and SVGEGT. The CDR3 sequence: CASTTSGMVAKNIQYF. CDR3 DNA: TGTGCCAGCACAACTAGCGGAATGGTAGCCAAAAACATTCAGTACTTC.

A note on this clonotype: One end of the junction varies from germline; a read error may be responsible. The chain carries TRBV4-3 and TRBJ1-2, with a weak D call TRBD1 (5 bases). CDR1 and CDR2 (germline): LGHNA, YSLEER. The CDR3 has 16 residues. CDR3 in amino acids: CANSQERDGAIYDYTF. For the CDR3, the DNA is TGCGCCAACAGCCAGGAAAGGGACGGAGCTATTTATGACTACACCTTC.

The chain has TRBV11-1 and TRBJ2-7, with D maybe TRBD2 (5 bases). Trimming removed 7 bases at V and 3 bases at J, with 7 bases between. CDR3 length: 11 residues. In germline, CDR1 is SGHAT, CDR2 FQDESV (reference sequence). CDR3 loop: CASIEGYEQYF. The CDR3, as DNA: TGTGCCAGCATTGAGGGCTACGAGCAGTACTTC. The full variable domain, with the rest looked up from reference TRBV11-1 and TRBJ2-7, is EAEVAQSPRYKITEKSQAVAFWCDPISGHATLYWYRQILGQGPELLVQFQDESVVDDSQLPKDRFSAERLKGVDSTLKIQPAELGDSAMYLCASIEGYEQYFGPGTRLTVT.

For this clonotype: Since a much larger clone is just one base distant, this may be a read error. The chain employs TRBV6-1 and TRBJ1-1, with TRBD1 matching over 7 bases. The germline V gene has CDR1 MNHNS and CDR2 SASEGT. Trimming removed 2 bases from V and 6 bases from J; junction bases left unmatched: 9. The CDR3 has 15 amino acids. As DNA, the CDR3 is TGTGCCAGCAGTGAAAGATGGGGACAGAGCTCTGAAGCTTTCTTT. Translation: CASSERWGQSSEAFF.

This clonotype was found many times. This chain links TRBV6-5 with TRBJ2-6; no firm D call. CDR1 and CDR2 from the germline V gene are MNHEY and SVGAGI. V was pared by 6 bases and J by 0 bases, with 15 bases between. CDR3 length: 17 amino acids. The CDR3 loop is CASSPSPGPSGANVLTF. The CDR3 DNA follows: TGTGCCAGCAGCCCGTCGCCAGGTCCCTCTGGGGCCAACGTCCTGACTTTC.

The chain has TRBV5-1 and TRBJ2-6; TRBD2 might be the D (6 bases). Trimming took 2 bases from V and 3 from J, leaving 9 bases between them. Germline V CDR1 and CDR2: SGHRS, YFSETQ. This CDR3 has 15 amino acids. CDR3 sequence reads: CASSFGGGGANVLTF. In nucleotides, the CDR3 is TGCGCCAGCAGCTTCGGGGGTGGTGGGGCCAACGTCCTGACTTTC.

The gene calls are TRBV11-1 and TRBJ2-5, with a possible D match to TRBD1 (6 bases). The V gene's germline CDR1 is SGHAT and CDR2 FQDESV (reference sequence). This CDR3 region has 14 residues. Trimming cost V 9 bases and J 4 bases, with 18 bases left between them. CDR3 residues: CASRVKQGRETQYF. The CDR3 nucleotides read TGTGCCAGTAGAGTGAAACAGGGTCGAGAGACCCAGTACTTC.

A word on this clonotype: Because the CDR3 is missing its conserved closing phenylalanine or tryptophan, this is likely a read error. The chain joins TRBV29-1 to TRBJ2-7, with D hard to call. V lost 4 bases and J lost 5, with 12 bases in between. Germline values: CDR1 SQVTM, CDR2 ANQGSEA. The CDR3 is made up of 12 amino acids. The CDR3 DNA follows: TGCAGCGTTGTAGAGCCGAAGAACGAGCAGTACTTA. Translated, it gives CSVVEPKNEQYL.

A few counts support this clonotype. It may be a read error: a sequence one base away is much more abundant. The J gene is TRBJ2-7, the V gene TRBV4-2; TRBD2 agrees at 8 bases. The germline gives CDR1 LGHNA, CDR2 YNFKEQ. The CDR3 extends over 15 amino acids. The V and J ends lost 4 bases and 6 bases, in that order; junction bases with no gene match: 11. This CDR3 reads CASSRAAGGKSEQYF. Written as DNA, the CDR3 is TGTGCCAGCAGCCGAGCGGCGGGAGGAAAATCCGAGCAGTACTTC.

This clonotype has just one count. This CDR3 fails to terminate in the conserved phenylalanine or tryptophan, so it likely reflects a read error. The CDR3 spells CASSFGETGANVLTL. As DNA, the CDR3 is TGTGCCAGCAGCTTTGGGGAGACTGGGGCCAACGTCCTGACTCTC. The chain is built from TRBV11-3 and TRBJ2-6; D might be TRBD2 (5 bases). V was pared by 3 bases and J by 2 bases, with 8 bases between. Germline V gene data show CDR1 as SGHNT and CDR2 as YENEEA. The CDR3 consists of 15 residues.

The gene calls are TRBV9 and TRBJ2-7, with D possibly being TRBD1 or TRBD2 (5 bases each). This CDR3 is 14 amino acids long. CDR1 and CDR2 from the germline V gene are SGDLS and YYNGEE. Trimming took 7 bases from V and 6 from J, leaving 20 bases between them. CDR3 sequence: CASGLGAVGFEQYF. CDR3 bases: TGTGCCAGCGGTCTCGGGGCAGTAGGTTTCGAGCAGTACTTC.

This rearrangement joins TRBV11-1 to TRBJ1-1; D is perhaps TRBD1 (5 bases). The CDR3 runs to 14 residues. Per germline, CDR1 SGHAT and CDR2 FQDESV (reference sequence). The V and J ends lost 6 bases and 8 bases respectively, with 19 bases between them. The CDR3 coding sequence is TGTGCCAGCAGATCCCAGCGGGGGAACGCGGAAGCTTTCTTT. It encodes CASRSQRGNAEAFF.

For this clonotype: One end of the junction does not line up with germline, which may come from a read error. This chain uses TRBV5-1 with TRBJ2-5, with TRBD2 matching 8 bases. Germline V gives CDR1 SGHRS, CDR2 YFSETQ. CDR3 length: 15 amino acids. The CDR3: CASSISGIDGETQHF. The CDR3 nucleotides are TGCGCCAGCAGCATTAGCGGGATAGATGGAGAGACCCAGCACTTC.

The chain employs TRBV6-6 and TRBJ2-2; 7 bases are shared with TRBD1. The V gene's germline CDR1 is MNHNY and CDR2 SVGAGI (reference sequence). The CDR3 is 15 residues long. V trimming: 6 bases; J trimming: 6 bases; junction bases outside the gene matches: 10. The CDR3 DNA reads as TGTGCCAGCAGCCGTCCCGGGACAGAGGCCGGGGAGCTGTTTTTT. Its protein is CASSRPGTEAGELFF.

Comment on this clonotype: As the CDR3 is not closed by the conserved phenylalanine or tryptophan, this likely results from a read error. J is TRBJ1-1 and V is TRBV11-1; a possible D gene is TRBD1 (6 bases). In germline, CDR1 is SGHAT, CDR2 FQDESV (reference sequence). CDR3 length equals 13 residues. V lost 10 bases, J lost 5 bases, and 17 bases lay in between. DNA of the CDR3: TGTGCCACCAGTCGGGACATGACTACTGAAGCTTTCCTT. This sequence encodes CATSRDMTTEAFL.

Of note for this clonotype: This may come from a read error, since a much larger clone is one base off. This chain connects TRBV12-3 or TRBV12-4 to TRBJ2-7, with D uncertain. This CDR3 contains 11 residues. CDR3 protein: CASSQFYEQHF. For the CDR3, the DNA is TGTGCCAGCAGTCAATTTTACGAGCAGCACTTC.